This T cell receptor beta chain was identified during a study of vaccination effects on CD4 cells after COVID-19. Across the whole study: In the ViraFEST assay, antigen-specific CD4+ clonotypes were identified by expansion after peptide-pool stimulation. Three convalescent patients underwent early and late post-vaccination sampling. Post-vaccine samples followed the second dose by a median of 72 days. Whole-study results and caveats: Both infection-induced and vaccine-induced clones contracted markedly at late post-vaccination timepoints.

Germline V lookup: CDR1 SGHRS, CDR2 YFSETQ. V lost 5 bases and J lost 2, with 17 bases in between. The CDR3 is made up of 16 amino acids. The data were produced by immunoSEQ multiplex PCR, yet TCRdb's version contains in-frame clones alone and is incomplete. The sample lists 40,000 to 55,000 clones, over 65% seen once, with around 3.3% in the top ten. Details on this clone: Antigen: not known.

Following 10 days of culture, CD4+ T cells were isolated. PCR showed that the person got SARS-CoV-2 infection at some point between March and December 2020. Participants received two doses of either the BNT162b2 or mRNA-1273 vaccine. The sample was CD4+ T cells from PBMCs cultured without peptide, taken after COVID-19 vaccination. The sequence was obtained from a human donor who had a prior SARS-CoV-2 infection. The genes are TRBV5-1 and TRBJ1-3, with TRBD1 as a possible D gene (5 bases). CDR3 coding DNA: TGCGCCAGCAGTTTCGACTTCAGGGTTGCTGGAAACACCATATATTTT. Its protein product is CASSFDFRVAGNTIYF.